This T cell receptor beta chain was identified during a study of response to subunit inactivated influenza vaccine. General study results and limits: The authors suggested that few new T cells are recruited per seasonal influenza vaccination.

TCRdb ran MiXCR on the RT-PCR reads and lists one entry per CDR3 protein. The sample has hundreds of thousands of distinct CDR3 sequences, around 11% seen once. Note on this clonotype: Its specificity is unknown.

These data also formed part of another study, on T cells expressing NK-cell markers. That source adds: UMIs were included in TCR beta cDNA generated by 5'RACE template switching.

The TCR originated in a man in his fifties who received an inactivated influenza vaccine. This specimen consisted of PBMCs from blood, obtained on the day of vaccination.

This CDR3 is CASSFRGNNEQFF. The CDR3 region has the DNA TGTGCCAGCAGTTTTCGGGGCAACAATGAGCAGTTCTTC. V usage is TRBV7-2 and J usage is TRBJ2-1; either TRBD1 or TRBD2 may fit D (5 bases each). V dropped 6 bases and J dropped 5 bases, with 11 bases sitting between them. The CDR3 is 13 residues long. CDR1 is SGHTA, CDR2 FQGNSA, per germline.